This T cell receptor beta chain derives from a study of regulatory T cells in long-lasting Graves disease. Study results and caveats: Repertoires from persistent disease leaned toward TRBV28, TRBJ1-2 and TRBJ2-5.

Time point reported: newly diagnosed GD, antithyroid drugs for less than 3 months. RNA isolated from PBMCs was used to make the TCR library. There are 13 residues in the CDR3. Trimming cost V 6 bases and J 4 bases, with 13 bases left between them. Looked up from germline, CDR1 is MDHEN and CDR2 is SYDVKM. This clonotype was detected ten times or more. The antigen is undetermined. Combining iRepertoire HTBI primers with Arm-PCR of CDR3 regions, the authors built TCR beta libraries. TCRdb re-derived calls from the multiplex PCR reads in MiXCR, one entry per CDR3 protein. The sample holds around 460,000 distinct CDR3 sequences, approximately 15% seen once. The same data also contributed to another study, on T cells in Graves' hyperthyroidism and ophthalmopathy.

The clonotype was recovered from a woman aged 45-60 years with Graves disease. This rearrangement joins TRBV28 to TRBJ2-7; D unresolved. The material sequenced was peripheral blood mononuclear cells (PBMCs), taken at new diagnosis, from a patient treated with antithyroid drugs. The CDR3 DNA follows: TGTGCCAGCAGCTCCTCCCCAGAATACGAGCAGTACTTC. It translates to CASSSSPEYEQYF.